This paragraph covers one TCR beta chain sequence. Other DNA sequences from this sample encode an identical CDR3 as well. The data were produced by immunoSEQ multiplex PCR, yet TCRdb's version contains in-frame clones alone and is incomplete. The repertoire consists of about 48,000 clones, with more than 85% occurring once and the leading ten covering roughly a quarter. The record originates from a study of control samples from healthy donors and cancer patients. CDR3 length: 12 amino acids. Trimming left V 6 bases short and J 4 bases short, with 9 bases between. The clonotype was recovered from a woman aged 50 to 60 with head and neck cancer. Sequenced input: PBMCs. V is TRBV12-3 or TRBV12-4 and J is TRBJ1-1; unclear D gene. As DNA, the CDR3 is TGTGCCAGCAGCTTAATGGGCACTGAAGCTTTCTTT. Encoded protein: CASSLMGTEAFF.